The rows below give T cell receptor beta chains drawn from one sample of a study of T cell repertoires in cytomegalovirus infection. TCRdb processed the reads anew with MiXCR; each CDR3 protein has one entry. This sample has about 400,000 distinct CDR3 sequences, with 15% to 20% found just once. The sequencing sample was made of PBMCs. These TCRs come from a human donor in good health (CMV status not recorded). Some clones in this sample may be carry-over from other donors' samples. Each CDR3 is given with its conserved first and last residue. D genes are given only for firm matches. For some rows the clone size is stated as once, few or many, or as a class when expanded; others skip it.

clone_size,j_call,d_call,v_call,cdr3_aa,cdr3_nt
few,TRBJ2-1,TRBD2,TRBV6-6,CASSYSLPPGLAGNEQFF,TGTGCCAGCAGTTACTCCTTACCGCCGGGACTAGCGGGTAATGAGCAGTTCTTC
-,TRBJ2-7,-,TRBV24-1,CATSGTNSYEQYF,TGTGCCACCAGTGGAACGAACTCCTACGAGCAGTACTTC
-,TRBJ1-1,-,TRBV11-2,CASSSRRVGENTEAFF,TGTGCCAGCAGCTCCCGCAGGGTGGGGGAGAACACTGAAGCTTTCTTT
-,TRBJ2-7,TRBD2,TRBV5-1,CASSPLFESGGYEQYF,TGCGCCAGCAGCCCGTTATTTGAAAGCGGGGGATACGAGCAGTACTTC
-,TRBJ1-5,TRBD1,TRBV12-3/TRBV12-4,CASRGQGAQPQHF,TGTGCCAGCAGGGGACAGGGCGCTCAGCCCCAGCATTTT
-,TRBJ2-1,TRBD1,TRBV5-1,CASTPQGAGEQFF,TGCGCCAGCACACCGCAGGGGGCTGGTGAGCAGTTCTTC
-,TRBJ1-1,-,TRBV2,CASSLSSNTEAFF,TGTGCCAGCAGTTTATCCTCGAACACTGAAGCTTTCTTT
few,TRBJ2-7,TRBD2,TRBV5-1,CASSLESGGYEQYF,TGCGCCAGCAGCTTGGAAAGCGGGGGATACGAGCAGTACTTC
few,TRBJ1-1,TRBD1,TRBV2,CASTPDRAPAEAFF,TGTGCCAGCACCCCTGACAGGGCCCCCGCTGAAGCTTTCTTT
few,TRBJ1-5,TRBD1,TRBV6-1,CASSEVGTGLWQPQHF,TGTGCCAGCAGTGAAGTCGGGACAGGGCTCTGGCAGCCCCAGCATTTT
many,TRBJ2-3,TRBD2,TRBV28,CASSNPGVAGEGASTDTQYF,TGTGCCAGCAGTAATCCCGGGGTAGCGGGGGAAGGGGCTAGCACAGATACGCAGTATTTT
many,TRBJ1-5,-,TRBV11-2,CASSLDQDQPQHF,TGTGCCAGCAGCTTAGATCAAGATCAGCCCCAGCATTTT
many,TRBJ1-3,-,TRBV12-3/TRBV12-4,CASRSSGAGNTIYF,TGTGCCAGCAGATCCTCGGGGGCTGGAAACACCATATATTTT
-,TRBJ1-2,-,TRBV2,CASSDVTPNYGYTF,TGTGCCAGCAGTGATGTTACCCCCAACTATGGCTACACCTTC
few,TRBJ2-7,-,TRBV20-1,CSALPGGDRVEQYF,TGCAGTGCTCTCCCGGGGGGAGACAGGGTCGAGCAGTACTTC
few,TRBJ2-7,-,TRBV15,CATSRGLLMGGEQYF,TGTGCCACCAGCAGAGGTCTCCTAATGGGTGGGGAGCAGTACTTC
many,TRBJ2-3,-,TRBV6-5,CASSYGLLPDTQYF,TGTGCCAGCAGTTACGGGCTCCTCCCAGATACGCAGTATTTT
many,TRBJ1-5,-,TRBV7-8,CASSLDRILSNQPQHF,TGTGCCAGCAGCTTGGATAGGATTTTGAGCAATCAGCCCCAGCATTTT
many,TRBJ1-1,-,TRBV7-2,CASSLTQGGTEAFF,TGTGCCAGCAGCTTAACTCAAGGGGGCACTGAAGCTTTCTTT
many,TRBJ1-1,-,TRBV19,CASSIAGLNTEAFF,TGTGCCAGTAGTATAGCAGGGCTGAACACTGAAGCTTTCTTT
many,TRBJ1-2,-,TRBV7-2,CASSLGSPGPNYGYTF,TGTGCCAGCAGCTTAGGTTCGCCAGGACCTAACTATGGCTACACCTTC
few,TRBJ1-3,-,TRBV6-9,CASRLQSSGNTIYF,TGTGCCAGCAGGTTACAGAGCTCTGGAAACACCATATATTTT
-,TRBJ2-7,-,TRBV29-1,CSVEVGTEQYF,TGCAGCGTTGAAGTCGGGACAGAGCAGTACTTC
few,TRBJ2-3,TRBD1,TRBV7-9,CASSAPGTGSTDTQYF,TGTGCCAGCAGCGCTCCCGGGACAGGGAGCACAGATACGCAGTATTTT
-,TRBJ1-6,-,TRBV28,CASSYKFGDSPLHF,TGTGCCAGCAGTTACAAGTTTGGCGATTCACCCCTCCACTTT
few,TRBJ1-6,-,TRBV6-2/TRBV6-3,CASSYTGRQDGSYNSPLHF,TGTGCCAGCAGTTACACGGGACGACAGGACGGCTCCTATAATTCACCCCTCCACTTT
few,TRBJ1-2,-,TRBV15,CATSSYPGTDYGYTF,TGTGCCACCAGCAGTTACCCCGGGACTGACTATGGCTACACCTTC
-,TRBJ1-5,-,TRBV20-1,CSAPAAGHSPQHF,TGCAGTGCCCCGGCCGCAGGGCATTCGCCCCAGCATTTT
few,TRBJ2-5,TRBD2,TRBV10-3,CAISGSTETQYF,TGTGCCATTAGCGGGAGTACCGAGACCCAGTACTTC
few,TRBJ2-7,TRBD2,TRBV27,CASSLLAGGPREQYF,TGTGCCAGCAGTCTTTTAGCGGGAGGGCCTCGAGAGCAGTACTTC
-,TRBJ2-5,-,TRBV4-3,CASSQAGERETQYF,TGCGCCAGCAGCCAAGCCGGGGAGAGGGAGACCCAGTACTTC
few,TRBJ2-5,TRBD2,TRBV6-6,CASSYPGLAVETQYF,TGTGCCAGCAGTTATCCGGGACTAGCGGTAGAGACCCAGTACTTC
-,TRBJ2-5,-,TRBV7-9,CASSSRAKKETQYF,TGTGCCAGCAGCTCCCGGGCCAAAAAAGAGACCCAGTACTTC
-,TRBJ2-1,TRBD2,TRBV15,CATSSPRTSGKYNEQFF,TGTGCCACCAGCAGCCCCCGGACTAGCGGGAAATACAATGAGCAGTTCTTC
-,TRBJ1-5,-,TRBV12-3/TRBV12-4,CASSLSIVRGAQPQHF,TGTGCCAGCAGTTTATCTATCGTGAGGGGCGCTCAGCCCCAGCATTTT
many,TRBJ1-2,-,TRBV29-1,CSVTPGGRNYGYTF,TGCAGCGTGACCCCTGGGGGCCGTAACTATGGCTACACCTTC
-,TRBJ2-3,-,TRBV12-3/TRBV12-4,CASTELGTDTQYF,TGTGCCAGCACCGAGTTGGGGACAGATACGCAGTATTTT
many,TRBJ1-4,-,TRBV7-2,CASSLKGTNEKLFF,TGTGCCAGCAGCCTGAAGGGAACTAATGAAAAACTGTTTTTT
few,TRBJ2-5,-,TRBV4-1,CASSRLKGGAETQYF,TGCGCCAGCAGCCGCCTTAAAGGCGGGGCGGAGACCCAGTACTTC
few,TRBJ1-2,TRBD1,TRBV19,CASSHPGTGRGYGYTF,TGTGCCAGTAGCCATCCCGGGACAGGTCGCGGGTATGGCTACACCTTC
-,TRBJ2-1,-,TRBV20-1,CSAPEGVNEQFF,TGCAGTGCCCCAGAGGGAGTGAATGAGCAGTTCTTC
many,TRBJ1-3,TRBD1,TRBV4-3,CASSQEGAPGNTIYF,TGCGCCAGCAGCCAGGAGGGGGCGCCTGGAAACACCATATATTTT
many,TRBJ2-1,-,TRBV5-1,CASSLSGDDNEQFF,TGCGCCAGCAGCTTAAGCGGAGATGACAATGAGCAGTTCTTC
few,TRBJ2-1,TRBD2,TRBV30,CAWSASGGGDEQFF,TGTGCCTGGAGTGCCAGCGGGGGAGGGGATGAGCAGTTCTTC
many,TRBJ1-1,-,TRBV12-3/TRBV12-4,CASSIRGRAEAFF,TGTGCCAGCAGTATACGGGGGCGGGCTGAAGCTTTCTTT
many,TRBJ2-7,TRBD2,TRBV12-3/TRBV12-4,CASRRNPGLPPYEQYF,TGTGCCAGCAGACGCAATCCGGGACTACCCCCCTACGAGCAGTACTTC
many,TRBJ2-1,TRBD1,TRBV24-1,CATSDRDSYNEQFF,TGTGCCACCAGTGACCGGGACAGCTACAATGAGCAGTTCTTC
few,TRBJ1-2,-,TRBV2,CASSEAGAYGYTF,TGTGCCAGCAGTGAAGCGGGGGCCTATGGCTACACCTTC